This passage covers 7 T cell receptor beta chains from one sample sequenced in a study of blood T cells in healthy people across ages. Next came a second PCR, run for about 7 to 12 cycles, which used a sample-barcoded 5' primer along with a J-beta primer mix. TCRdb ran MiXCR on the 5' RACE reads and lists one entry per CDR3 protein. Among roughly 2 million distinct CDR3 sequences listed, around half were seen once. The sequenced sample consisted of blood. These receptors all stem from a woman aged 40 to 50 in good health.

This clonotype showed up just once. The chain is built from TRBV5-1 and TRBJ2-1, with no clear D. V was shortened by 0 bases and J by 2 bases, with 9 bases between the two germline ends. CDR3 length: 15 amino acids. Germline V gives CDR1 SGHRS, CDR2 YFSETQ. CDR3 in amino acids: CASSLDTATYNEQFF. The CDR3 region has the DNA TGCGCCAGCAGCTTGGATACAGCAACCTACAATGAGCAGTTCTTC.

The table lists this clonotype with a few counts. The V call is TRBV20-1, the J call TRBJ2-1; 11 bases line up with TRBD2. Germline V gives CDR1 DFQATT, CDR2 SNEGSKA (reference sequence). The CDR3 spans 13 residues. V shed 3 bases, J shed 7 bases, and the junction held 2 bases outside the gene matches. CDR3 sequence: CSARTSGDNEQFF. The CDR3 DNA is TGCAGTGCTAGGACTAGCGGGGATAATGAGCAGTTCTTC.

The J gene is TRBJ2-1, the V gene TRBV2; 9 bases are shared with TRBD2. Germline loops: CDR1 SNHLY, CDR2 FYNNEI. Germline trimming cut 6 bases from V and 15 bases from J; bases unmatched to any gene: 9. The CDR3 is made up of 12 amino acids. CDR3 DNA sequence: TGTGCCAGCAGAAGGACTAGCGAGTTGTGGTTCTTC. This translates into CASRRTSELWFF.

CDR3 nucleotide sequence: TGTGCCAGCAGCCCTTCATGGGGCACTGAAGCTTTCTTT. It specifies CASSPSWGTEAFF. The chain is built from TRBV7-2 and TRBJ1-1; the D is unclear. In germline, CDR1 is SGHTA, CDR2 FQGNSA. The CDR3 length is 13 residues. V was cut by 5 bases and J by 4 bases, with 11 bases left in between.

Only a few counts were recorded for this clonotype. The J gene is TRBJ2-5, the V gene TRBV15; 7 bases fit TRBD1. The CDR3 has 14 amino acids. The J segment lost 4 bases and the V segment lost 3 bases, leaving 5 bases of the junction unmatched. Germline-derived CDR1 and CDR2 are LNHNV and YYDKDF (reference sequence). Here the CDR3 reads CATSSGQAGETQYF. CDR3 DNA sequence: TGTGCCACCAGCAGTGGACAGGCGGGAGAGACCCAGTACTTC. The entire variable domain, with the rest obtained from reference TRBV15 and TRBJ2-5, is as follows: DAMVIQNPRYQVTQFGKPVTLSCSQTLNHNVMYWYQQKSSQAPKLLFHYYDKDFNNEADTPDNFQSRRPNTSFCFLDIRSPGLGDTAMYLCATSSGQAGETQYFGPGTRLLVL.

This clonotype was recorded a few times. This chain joins TRBV3-1 and TRBJ2-5, with no clear D. The V end was cut by 2 bases, the J end by 5 bases, with 9 bases between. Germline V gene lookup returns CDR1 LGHDT and CDR2 YNNKEL (reference sequence). The CDR3 extends over 13 amino acids. The CDR3 reads CASSQSPWETQYF. The CDR3 DNA follows: TGTGCCAGCAGCCAATCCCCGTGGGAGACCCAGTACTTC.

The genes are TRBV11-2 and TRBJ1-5, with D uncertain. V was trimmed by 3 bases and J by 0 bases, leaving 12 bases between them. Germline values: CDR1 SGHAT, CDR2 FQNNGV. The CDR3 is 16 residues long. The CDR3 loop is CASSFGTPTSNQPQHF. CDR3 bases: TGTGCCAGCAGCTTCGGAACACCGACTAGCAATCAGCCCCAGCATTTT. Variable domain in full (rest from reference TRBV11-2 and TRBJ1-5): EAGVAQSPRYKIIEKRQSVAFWCNPISGHATLYWYQQILGQGPKLLIQFQNNGVVDDSQLPKDRFSAERLKGVDSTLKIQPAKLEDSAVYLCASSFGTPTSNQPQHFGDGTRLSIL.